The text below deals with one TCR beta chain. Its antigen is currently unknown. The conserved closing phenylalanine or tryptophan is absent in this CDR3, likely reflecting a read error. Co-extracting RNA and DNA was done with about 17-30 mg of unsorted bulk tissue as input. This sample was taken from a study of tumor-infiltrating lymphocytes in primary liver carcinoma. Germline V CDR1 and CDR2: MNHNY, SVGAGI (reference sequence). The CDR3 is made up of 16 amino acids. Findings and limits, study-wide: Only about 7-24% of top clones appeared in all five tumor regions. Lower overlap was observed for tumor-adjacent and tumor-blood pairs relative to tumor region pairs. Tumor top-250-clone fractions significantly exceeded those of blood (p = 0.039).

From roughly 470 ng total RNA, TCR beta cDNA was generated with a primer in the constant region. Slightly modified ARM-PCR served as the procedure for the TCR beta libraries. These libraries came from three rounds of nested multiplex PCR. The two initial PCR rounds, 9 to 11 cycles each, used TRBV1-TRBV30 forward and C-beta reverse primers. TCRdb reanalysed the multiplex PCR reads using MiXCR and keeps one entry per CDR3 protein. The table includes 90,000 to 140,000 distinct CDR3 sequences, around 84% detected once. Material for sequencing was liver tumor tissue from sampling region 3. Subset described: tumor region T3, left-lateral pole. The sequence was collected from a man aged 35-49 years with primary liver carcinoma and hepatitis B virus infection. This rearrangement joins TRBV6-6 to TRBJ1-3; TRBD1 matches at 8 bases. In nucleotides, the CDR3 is TGTGCCAGCAGTTACCCCGGGACAGGCTCTGTAAACACCATATATTCT. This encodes CASSYPGTGSVNTIYS.